The 22 T cell receptor beta chains below all came from one sample that was sequenced in a study of blood T cell repertoires in COVID-19 (dated by TCRdb to 2020 to 2021). Library preparation was by the immunoSEQ multiplex PCR assay. TCRdb took over this immuneACCESS table, retaining in-frame rearrangements with V and J assigned. Such tables are incomplete; in checked studies, under half of the missing clones stem from an unresolved V gene, and the remainder is unexplained. The sample table holds roughly 120,000 clones, of which 86% were seen once. The ten most abundant clones make up roughly 7.9% of the sample. Source material: peripheral blood. These receptors were taken from a man between 65 and 85 years old who had recovered from COVID-19.

The chain employs TRBV28 and TRBJ1-2; tentatively, D is TRBD1 (5 bases). The ends were cut back, 2 bases at V and 6 bases at J, with 16 bases in the middle. The CDR3 consists of 15 residues. Germline CDR1 MDHEN, CDR2 SYDVKM. Here the CDR3 reads CASSLMDGTQNGYTF. For the CDR3, the DNA is TGTGCCAGCAGTTTAATGGACGGGACTCAAAATGGCTACACCTTC.

The chain uses TRBV14 and TRBJ2-7; 7 nucleotides match TRBD2. The length of the CDR3 is 14 residues. The germline CDR1 and CDR2 sequences are SGHDN and FVKESK. The J segment lost 5 bases and the V segment lost 0 bases, leaving 4 bases of the junction unmatched. The CDR3 bases are TGTGCCAGCAGCCAAGATTTAGCGGGTAACGAGCAGTACTTC. It encodes CASSQDLAGNEQYF.

This clone was detected once. The rearrangement links TRBV4-1 to TRBJ1-2; 7 positions match TRBD1. Germline V lookup: CDR1 MGHRA, CDR2 YSYEKL. The CDR3 spans 14 residues. J gave up 5 bases and V 1 base, and 4 bases lay outside the gene matches. CDR3 residues: CASSQGDRKYGYTF. CDR3 sequence (DNA): TGCGCCAGCAGCCAAGGGGACAGAAAATATGGCTACACCTTC.

As DNA, the CDR3 is TGTGCCAGCAGCCCGTGGACAGGGGGGACTGAAAAACTGTTTTTT. Its protein is CASSPWTGGTEKLFF. This sequence joins TRBV3-1 (or the pseudogene TRBV3-2) and TRBJ1-4; 10 bases align to TRBD1. This CDR3 contains 15 residues. J gave up 7 bases and V 4 bases, and 6 bases lay outside the gene matches. Looked up from germline, CDR1 is LGHDT and CDR2 is YNNKEL (reference sequence).

This clone occurred once. The V and J genes are TRBV29-1 and TRBJ2-5, with TRBD2 identical over 8 bases. The V gene's germline CDR1 is SQVTM and CDR2 ANQGSEA. This CDR3 spans 13 amino acids. The CDR3 loop reads CGSGGGLKETQYF. The CDR3 nucleotides are TGCGGCTCCGGGGGGGGGCTCAAAGAGACCCAGTACTTC.

CDR3 amino acids: CASSLPIIIGGLSYEQYF. DNA for the CDR3: TGTGCCAGCAGTTTACCCATTATAATCGGGGGGCTGTCCTACGAGCAGTACTTC. This chain joins TRBV28 and TRBJ2-7; D is perhaps TRBD2 (7 bases). CDR1 is MDHEN, CDR2 SYDVKM, per germline. With 2 bases removed from V and 1 base from J, the gap between germline ends came to 21 bases. This CDR3 has 18 residues.

V usage is TRBV20-1 and J usage is TRBJ1-1; D gene ambiguous. The CDR3 consists of 11 residues. Trimming stripped 4 bases from V and 6 bases from J, with 9 bases between. Germline assignment: CDR1 DFQATT and CDR2 SNEGSKA (reference sequence). This CDR3 reads CSAKQWAEAFF. In nucleotides, the CDR3 is TGCAGTGCTAAACAGTGGGCTGAAGCTTTCTTT.

CDR3 sequence reads: CASSLGEWASYEQYF. The CDR3 coding sequence is TGCGCCAGCAGCTTGGGTGAGTGGGCCTCGTACGAGCAGTACTTC. V and J are TRBV5-1 and TRBJ2-7; D is unresolved. The germline CDR1 and CDR2 sequences are SGHRS and YFSETQ. This CDR3 has 15 amino acids. With 0 bases removed from V and 4 bases from J, the gap between germline ends came to 14 bases.

The chain uses TRBV18 and TRBJ2-5; a possible D gene is TRBD1 (7 bases). The V and J ends lost 4 bases and 4 bases respectively, with 16 bases between them. Germline V gene sequence: CDR1 KGHSH, CDR2 LQKENI. This CDR3 is built from 15 residues. The CDR3 DNA reads TGTGCCAGCTCACGGAGGGCCCAGGGGGGAGAGACCCAGTACTTC. Translating it yields CASSRRAQGGETQYF.

CDR3 coding DNA: TGCGCCAGCAGCTTGTTTACAGCTAACTATGGCTACACCTTC. Encoded protein: CASSLFTANYGYTF. The chain carries TRBV5-1 and TRBJ1-2; D call uncertain. The ends were cut back, 1 base at V and 0 bases at J, with 7 bases in the middle. The germline V gene encodes CDR1 SGHRS and CDR2 YFSETQ. This CDR3 comprises 14 residues.

V gene TRBV4-1 combines with J gene TRBJ2-7; 7 bases match TRBD1. CDR1 is MGHRA and CDR2 is YSYEKL in the germline V gene. This CDR3 spans 18 amino acids. V gave up 0 bases and J gave up 6 bases; unmatched junction bases: 17. The CDR3 coding sequence is TGCGCCAGCAGCCAAGATCCCCTAAGGGGGCCAGCCATCTCCGAGCAGTACTTC. Its protein product is CASSQDPLRGPAISEQYF.

The chain combines TRBV5-1 with TRBJ1-6; unclear D gene. The germline gives CDR1 SGHRS, CDR2 YFSETQ. There are 15 residues in the CDR3. V was clipped by 0 bases and J by 10 bases, with 14 bases between them. This CDR3 reads CASSLDARGASPLHF. As DNA, the CDR3 is TGCGCCAGCAGCTTGGACGCCCGGGGTGCCTCACCCCTCCACTTT.

V is TRBV15 and J is TRBJ2-7, with TRBD1 identical over 8 bases. V lost 3 bases to trimming and J lost 3 bases; unmatched junction nucleotides: 4. The CDR3 totals 14 residues. Germline V gives CDR1 LNHNV, CDR2 YYDKDF (reference sequence). The CDR3, as DNA: TGTGCCACCAGCAGGGACAGGGCGATCTACGAGCAGTACTTC. The encoded protein is CATSRDRAIYEQYF.

This clone appeared once. V and J are TRBV29-1 and TRBJ1-2; TRBD1 matches at 8 bases. Germline trimming cut 4 bases from V and 2 bases from J; bases unmatched to any gene: 12. CDR3 size: 16 residues. The germline gives CDR1 SQVTM, CDR2 ANQGSEA. The CDR3: CSVVLIGTGKNYGYTF. As DNA, the CDR3 is TGCAGCGTTGTACTAATTGGGACAGGAAAAAACTATGGCTACACCTTC.

The chain links TRBV19 to TRBJ1-5; maybe TRBD1 (6 bases). V lost 3 bases to trimming and J lost 0 bases, with 15 bases between them. CDR1 is LNHDA and CDR2 is SQIVND in the germline V gene (reference sequence). The CDR3 totals 17 residues. Written as DNA, the CDR3 is TGTGCCAGTAGTATTGAGGGAAAGGGGGATAGCAATCAGCCCCAGCATTTT. Protein sequence: CASSIEGKGDSNQPQHF.

Judged by abundance, this clone is medium-sized. V usage is TRBV13 and J usage is TRBJ1-2; 7 bases match TRBD1. Trimming removed 5 bases from V and 4 bases from J; junction bases left unmatched: 10. CDR1 PRHDT and CDR2 FYEKMQ come from the germline V gene (reference sequence). The CDR3 extends over 15 amino acids. As DNA, the CDR3 is TGTGCCAGCAGCGATCGACAGGGATCGGGCTATGGCTACACCTTC. This translates into CASSDRQGSGYGYTF.

The CDR3 DNA is TGTGCCAGCAGACCAGGGTTCCAAGAGACCCAGTACTTC. The encoded protein is CASRPGFQETQYF. The chain combines TRBV27 with TRBJ2-5; perhaps TRBD1 as D (5 bases). With 6 bases removed from V and 1 base from J, the gap between germline ends came to 9 bases. From germline, CDR1 is MNHEY and CDR2 SMNVEV (reference sequence). The CDR3 sequence is 13 residues long.

As regards this clone: Other DNA sequences within the sample encode an identical CDR3. V and J are TRBV28 and TRBJ1-4; D unresolved. The CDR3 is 12 amino acids. Between the trimmed V and J ends, which lost 9 bases and 5 bases, there was a span of 10 bases. Germline-derived CDR1 and CDR2 are MDHEN and SYDVKM. The CDR3 bases are TGTGCCAGTACTCCCGGGAATGAAAAACTGTTTTTT. This encodes CASTPGNEKLFF.

V is TRBV5-1 and J is TRBJ2-1; D gene unclear. Germline CDR1 and CDR2: SGHRS and YFSETQ. The length of the CDR3 is 14 residues. V shed 0 bases and J shed 4 bases, with 8 bases lying between them. The CDR3 spells CASSLEDSYNEQFF. The CDR3 bases are TGCGCCAGCAGCTTGGAAGACTCGTACAATGAGCAGTTCTTC.

The genes are TRBV5-6 and TRBJ1-1; 10 positions agree with TRBD1. The trim removed 4 bases at V and 4 bases at J, leaving 10 bases unmatched. This CDR3 comprises 16 residues. Germline lookup yields CDR1 SGHDT and CDR2 YYEEEE. The CDR3 DNA sequence: TGTGCCAGCAGCCAGGACAGGGGGTCTCAGGTCACTGAAGCTTTCTTT. Amino acids: CASSQDRGSQVTEAFF.

This rearrangement joins TRBV7-9 to TRBJ1-4; 7 bases are a match to TRBD1. Germline lookup yields CDR1 SEHNR and CDR2 FQNEAQ (reference sequence). V dropped 2 bases and J dropped 6; count of bases not matched to a gene: 6. This CDR3 comprises 15 residues. The CDR3 nucleotides read TGTGCCAGCAGCTTACGAAGGGGGCTGGATGAAAAACTGTTTTTT. As protein: CASSLRRGLDEKLFF.

The genes are TRBV5-1 and TRBJ1-1; D uncertain. The germline V and J ends were trimmed by 3 bases and 0 bases, with 9 bases remaining between them. Looked up from germline, CDR1 is SGHRS and CDR2 is YFSETQ. This CDR3 is built from 14 residues. The chain's CDR3 is CASSSSTMNTEAFF. CDR3 nucleotides: TGCGCCAGCAGCTCGTCTACGATGAACACTGAAGCTTTCTTT.